Here is one T cell receptor (beta chain) with its context. This entry is derived from a study of blood T cell repertoires in COVID-19. Sequencing used immunoSEQ multiplex PCR; TCRdb keeps in-frame clones, though not all of them. The sample contains 100,000 to 150,000 clones, approximately 85% of which appear only once. The sample comprised peripheral blood. The receptor was isolated from a woman older than 75 with acute or convalescent COVID-19.

The CDR3 is CASSYSREGGNTIYF. DNA of the CDR3: TGTGCCAGCAGTTACTCTCGGGAGGGGGGAAACACCATATATTTT. The V gene is TRBV6-5, the J gene TRBJ1-3, with a tentative D call TRBD1 (5 bases). Germline values: CDR1 MNHEY, CDR2 SVGAGI. This CDR3 is 15 amino acids long. V was pared by 0 bases and J by 4 bases, with 10 bases between.